Each of the 2 T cell receptor beta chains below was sequenced from the same sample in a study of long-term antiretroviral therapy in people with HIV. It was version v3.0 of the immunoSEQ assay that was run at survey level. Sequencing used immunoSEQ multiplex PCR; TCRdb keeps in-frame clones, though not all of them. Of around 26,000 clones in the sample, roughly 80% were seen once. The sequenced sample was unsorted PBMCs, obtained 1.1 years before starting antiretroviral therapy. The receptors stem from a woman in her thirties or forties with HIV.

CDR3 nucleotide sequence: TGTGCCAGCAGCTTGACAGGGGGCGCCGAGCAGTACTTC. As protein: CASSLTGGAEQYF. V and J are TRBV11-3 and TRBJ2-7; TRBD1 aligns across 10 bases. The CDR3 has 13 amino acids. The trim removed 3 bases at V and 6 bases at J, leaving 2 bases unmatched. Germline V lookup: CDR1 SGHNT, CDR2 YENEEA.

As DNA, the CDR3 is TGTGCCAGCAGCTTGAGTACCACTAACTATGGCTACACCTTC. It yields the protein CASSLSTTNYGYTF. The chain uses TRBV5-4 and TRBJ1-2; D gene unclear. The CDR3 runs 14 residues. Trimming removed 1 base from V and 0 bases from J, with 7 bases in between. Germline CDR1 reads SGHNT; CDR2 reads YYREEE (reference sequence).